This T cell receptor (beta chain) was sequenced for a study of cytomegalovirus exposure and HLA in healthy donors. Study results and limitations: The classifier reportedly diagnosed cytomegalovirus status with high specificity and sensitivity. The study assumed roughly uniform donor sequencing depth for presence/absence analyses. Of the V segments, some could not be distinguished, including TRBV6-2 and TRBV6-3, and were excluded.

Researchers ran the PCR with 60 Vbeta and 13 Jbeta primers. TCRdb's copy holds only in-frame clones and misses some; the assay was immunoSEQ multiplex PCR. The clone table shows 150,000 to 200,000 clones, with the ten largest holding 0.65% to 0.9%. On this clone itself: Its antigen is as yet unknown.

CDR1 is MNHEY and CDR2 is SVGAGI in the germline V gene. V was cut by 6 bases and J by 6 bases, with 15 bases left in between. CDR3 length equals 14 residues. This TCR was recovered from a woman aged 18-29 years in good health and CMV-seropositive. Sample: PBMCs. The genes are TRBV6-5 and TRBJ1-5; unclear D gene. Here the CDR3 reads CASRKGGVGQPQHF. CDR3 in DNA: TGTGCCAGCAGAAAAGGCGGTGTAGGTCAGCCCCAGCATTTT.